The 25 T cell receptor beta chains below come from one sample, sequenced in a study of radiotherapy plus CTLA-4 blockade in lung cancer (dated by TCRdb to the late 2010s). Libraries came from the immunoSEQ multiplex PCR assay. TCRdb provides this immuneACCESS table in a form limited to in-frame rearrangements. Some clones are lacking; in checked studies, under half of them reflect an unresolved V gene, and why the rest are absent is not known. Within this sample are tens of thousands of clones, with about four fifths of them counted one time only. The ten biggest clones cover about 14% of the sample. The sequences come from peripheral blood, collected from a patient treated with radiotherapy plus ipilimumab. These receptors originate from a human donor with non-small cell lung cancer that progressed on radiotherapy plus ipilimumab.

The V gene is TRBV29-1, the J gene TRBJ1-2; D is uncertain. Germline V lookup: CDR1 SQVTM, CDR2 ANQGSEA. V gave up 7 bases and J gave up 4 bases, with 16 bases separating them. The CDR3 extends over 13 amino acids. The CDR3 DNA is TGCAGCGCCCCGGACCAGGAAGGCTATGGCTACACCTTC. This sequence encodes CSAPDQEGYGYTF.

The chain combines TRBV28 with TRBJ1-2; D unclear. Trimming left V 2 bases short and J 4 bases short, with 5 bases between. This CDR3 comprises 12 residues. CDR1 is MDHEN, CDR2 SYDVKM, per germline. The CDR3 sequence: CASSLVGYGYTF. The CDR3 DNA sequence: TGTGCCAGCAGTTTAGTCGGCTATGGCTACACCTTC.

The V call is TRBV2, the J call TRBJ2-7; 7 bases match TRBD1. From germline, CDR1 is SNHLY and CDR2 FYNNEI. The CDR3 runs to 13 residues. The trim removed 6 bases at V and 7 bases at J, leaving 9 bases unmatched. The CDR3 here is CASRETRDREQYF. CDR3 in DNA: TGTGCCAGCAGGGAAACTCGGGACAGAGAGCAGTACTTC.

CDR3 amino acids: CAWSQGLSEQYF. The CDR3 DNA sequence: TGTGCCTGGAGTCAAGGTCTCAGCGAGCAGTACTTC. This chain connects TRBV30 to TRBJ2-7; D gene unclear. CDR1 and CDR2 (germline): GTSNPN, SVGIG (reference sequence). The CDR3 sequence is 12 residues long. Trimming left V 2 bases short and J 6 bases short, with 11 bases between.

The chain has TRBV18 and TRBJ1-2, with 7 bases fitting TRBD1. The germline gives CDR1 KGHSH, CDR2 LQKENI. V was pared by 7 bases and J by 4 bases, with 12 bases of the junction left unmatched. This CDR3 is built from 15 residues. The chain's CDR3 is CASLPNDRAGYGYTF. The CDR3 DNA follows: TGTGCCAGCTTACCTAACGACAGGGCGGGCTATGGCTACACCTTC.

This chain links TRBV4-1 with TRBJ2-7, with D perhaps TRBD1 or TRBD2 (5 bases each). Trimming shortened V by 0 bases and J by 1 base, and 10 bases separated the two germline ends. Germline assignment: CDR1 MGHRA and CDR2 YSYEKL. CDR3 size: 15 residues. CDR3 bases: TGCGCCAGCAGCCAAGACGAGGGACGGTCCTACGAGCAGTACTTC. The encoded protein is CASSQDEGRSYEQYF.

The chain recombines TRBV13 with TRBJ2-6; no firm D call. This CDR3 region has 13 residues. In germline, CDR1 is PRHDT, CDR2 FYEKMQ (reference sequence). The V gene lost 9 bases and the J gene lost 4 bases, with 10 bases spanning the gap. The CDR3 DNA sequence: TGTGCCAGGGGGTGGTGCGGGGCCAACGTCCTGACTTTC. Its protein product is CARGWCGANVLTF. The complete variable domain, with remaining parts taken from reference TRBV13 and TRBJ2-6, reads AAGVIQSPRHLIKEKRETATLKCYPIPRHDTVYWYQQGPGQDPQFLISFYEKMQSDKGSIPDRFSAQQFSDYHSELNMSSLELGDSALYFCARGWCGANVLTFGAGSRLTVL.

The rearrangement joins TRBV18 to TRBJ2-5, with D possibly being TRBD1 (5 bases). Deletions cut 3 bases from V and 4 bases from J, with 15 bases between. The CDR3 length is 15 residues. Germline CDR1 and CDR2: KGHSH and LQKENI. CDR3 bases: TGTGCCAGCTCACCCTATGAAAGGGGCACAGAGACCCAGTACTTC. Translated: CASSPYERGTETQYF.

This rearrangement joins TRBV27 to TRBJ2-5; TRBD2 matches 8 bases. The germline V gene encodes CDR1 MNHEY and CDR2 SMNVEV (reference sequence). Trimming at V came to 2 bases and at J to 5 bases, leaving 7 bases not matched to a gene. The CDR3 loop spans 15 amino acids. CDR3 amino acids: CASSLSSGGRETQYF. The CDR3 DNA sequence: TGTGCCAGCAGTTTAAGCAGCGGGGGACGGGAGACCCAGTACTTC.

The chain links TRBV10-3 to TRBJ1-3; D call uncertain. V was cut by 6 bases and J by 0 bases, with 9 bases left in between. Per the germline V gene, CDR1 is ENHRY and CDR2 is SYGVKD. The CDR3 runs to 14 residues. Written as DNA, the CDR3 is TGTGCCATCAGCAAGGAATACTCTGGAAACACCATATATTTT. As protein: CAISKEYSGNTIYF.

This chain's CDR3 is CASSQGAGLGADTQYF. The CDR3 DNA sequence: TGCGCCAGCAGCCAAGGTGCGGGACTAGGTGCAGATACGCAGTATTTT. The V gene is TRBV4-3, the J gene TRBJ2-3; 8 nucleotides align to TRBD2. This CDR3 region has 16 residues. The germline V gene has CDR1 LGHNA and CDR2 YSLEER. After removal of 1 base from V and 4 bases from J, the junction contained 7 bases not matched to a gene.

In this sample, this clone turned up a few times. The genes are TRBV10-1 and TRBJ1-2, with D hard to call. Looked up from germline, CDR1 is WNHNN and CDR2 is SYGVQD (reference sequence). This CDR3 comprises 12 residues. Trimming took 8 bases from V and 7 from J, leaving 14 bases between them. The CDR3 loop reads CASRLPQGGYTF. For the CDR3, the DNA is TGCGCCAGCCGATTACCACAAGGTGGCTACACCTTC.

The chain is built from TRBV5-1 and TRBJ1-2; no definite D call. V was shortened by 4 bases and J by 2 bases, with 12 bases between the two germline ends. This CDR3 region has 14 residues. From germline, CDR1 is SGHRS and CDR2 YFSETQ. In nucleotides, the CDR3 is TGCGCCAGCAGCCCGATGGCAGAAAACTATGGCTACACCTTC. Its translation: CASSPMAENYGYTF.

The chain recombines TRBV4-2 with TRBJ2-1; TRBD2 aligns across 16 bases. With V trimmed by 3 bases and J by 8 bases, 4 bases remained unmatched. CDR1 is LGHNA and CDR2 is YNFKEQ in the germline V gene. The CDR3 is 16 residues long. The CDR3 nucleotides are TGTGCCAGCAGCCATGAGGGACTAGCGGGAGGGGATGAGCAGTTCTTC. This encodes CASSHEGLAGGDEQFF.

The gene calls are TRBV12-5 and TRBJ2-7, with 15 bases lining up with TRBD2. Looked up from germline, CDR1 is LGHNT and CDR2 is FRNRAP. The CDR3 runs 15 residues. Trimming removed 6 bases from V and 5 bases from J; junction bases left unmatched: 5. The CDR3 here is CASGWGLAGGNEQYF. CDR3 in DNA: TGTGCTAGTGGCTGGGGACTAGCGGGAGGCAACGAGCAGTACTTC.

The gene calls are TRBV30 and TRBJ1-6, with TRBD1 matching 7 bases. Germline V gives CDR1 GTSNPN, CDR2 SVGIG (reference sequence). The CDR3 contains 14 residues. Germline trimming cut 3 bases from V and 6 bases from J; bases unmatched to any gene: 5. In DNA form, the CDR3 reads TGTGCCTGGAGCCCACAGGGGCGTAATTCACCCCTCCACTTT. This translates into CAWSPQGRNSPLHF.

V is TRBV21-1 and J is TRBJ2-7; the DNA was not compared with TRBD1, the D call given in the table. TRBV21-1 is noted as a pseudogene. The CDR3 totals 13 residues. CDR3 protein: CASRVQGAHEQYF. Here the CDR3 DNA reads TGTGCCAGCAGGGTACAGGGAGCACACGAGCAGTACTTC.

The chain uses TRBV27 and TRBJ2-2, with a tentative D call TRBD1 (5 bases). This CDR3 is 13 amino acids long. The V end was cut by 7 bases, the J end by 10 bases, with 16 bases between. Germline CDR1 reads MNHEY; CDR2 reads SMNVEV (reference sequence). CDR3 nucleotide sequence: TGTGCCAGCAAGGGGCCCAAGTTGGCGGAGCTGTTTTTT. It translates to CASKGPKLAELFF.

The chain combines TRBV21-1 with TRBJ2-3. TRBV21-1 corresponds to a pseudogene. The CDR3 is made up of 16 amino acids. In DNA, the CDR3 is TGTGCCAGCAGCAAAGCTAGGACCCCGTGCCCAGATACGCAGTATTTT. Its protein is CASSKARTPCPDTQYF.

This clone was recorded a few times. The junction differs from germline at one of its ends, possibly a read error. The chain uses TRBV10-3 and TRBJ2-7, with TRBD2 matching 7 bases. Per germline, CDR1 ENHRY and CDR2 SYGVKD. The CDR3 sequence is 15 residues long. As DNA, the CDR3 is TGTGCCAGCAGTCCATGGGAGGGCCCTGGAATTGAGCAGTACTTC. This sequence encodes CASSPWEGPGIEQYF.

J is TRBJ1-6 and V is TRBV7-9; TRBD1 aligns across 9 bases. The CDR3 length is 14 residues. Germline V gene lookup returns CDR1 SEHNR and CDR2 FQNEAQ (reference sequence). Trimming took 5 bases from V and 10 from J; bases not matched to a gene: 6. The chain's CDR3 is CASSPQGARSPLHF. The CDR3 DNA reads TGTGCCAGCAGCCCACAGGGGGCGAGGTCACCCCTCCACTTT.

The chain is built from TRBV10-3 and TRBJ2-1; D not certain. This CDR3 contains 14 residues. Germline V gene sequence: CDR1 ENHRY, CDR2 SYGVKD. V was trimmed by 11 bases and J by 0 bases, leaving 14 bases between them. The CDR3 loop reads CAYKKDSSYNEQFF. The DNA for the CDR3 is TGTGCCTACAAAAAGGATAGCTCCTACAATGAGCAGTTCTTC.

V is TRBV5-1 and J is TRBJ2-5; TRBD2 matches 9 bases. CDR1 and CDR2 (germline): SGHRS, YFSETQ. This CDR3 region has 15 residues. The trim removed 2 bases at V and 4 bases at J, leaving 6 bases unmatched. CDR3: CASSFASGDRETQYF. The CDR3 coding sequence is TGCGCCAGCAGCTTTGCTAGCGGGGATAGAGAGACCCAGTACTTC.

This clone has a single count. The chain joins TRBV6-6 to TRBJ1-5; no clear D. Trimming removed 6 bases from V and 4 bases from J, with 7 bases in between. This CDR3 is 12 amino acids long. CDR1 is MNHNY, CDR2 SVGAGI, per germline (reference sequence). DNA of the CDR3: TGTGCCAGCAGAGACCCAAATCAGCCCCAGCATTTT. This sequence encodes CASRDPNQPQHF.

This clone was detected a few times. This CDR3 reads CASSQDQVPSYEQYF. The DNA for the CDR3 is TGCGCCAGCAGCCAAGATCAGGTCCCCTCCTACGAGCAGTACTTC. This sequence joins TRBV4-3 and TRBJ2-7; no firm D call. Trimming shortened V by 0 bases and J by 0 bases, and 9 bases separated the two germline ends. The CDR3 is made up of 15 amino acids. Germline V gene sequence: CDR1 LGHNA, CDR2 YSLEER.